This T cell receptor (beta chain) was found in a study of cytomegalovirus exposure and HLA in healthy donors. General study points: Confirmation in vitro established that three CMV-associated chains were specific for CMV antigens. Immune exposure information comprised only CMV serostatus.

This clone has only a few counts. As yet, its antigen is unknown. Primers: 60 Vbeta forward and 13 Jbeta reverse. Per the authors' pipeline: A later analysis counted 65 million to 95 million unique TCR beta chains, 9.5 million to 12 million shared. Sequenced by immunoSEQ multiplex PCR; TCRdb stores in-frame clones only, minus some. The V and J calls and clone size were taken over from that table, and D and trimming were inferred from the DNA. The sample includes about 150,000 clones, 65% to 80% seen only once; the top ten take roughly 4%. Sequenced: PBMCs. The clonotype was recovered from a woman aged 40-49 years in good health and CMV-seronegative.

CDR3 DNA sequence: TGTGCCAGCAGTTACTCCCCTAAGGAGGCTGAAGCTTTCTTT. Its protein product is CASSYSPKEAEAFF. The chain is built from TRBV6-6 and TRBJ1-1; D call uncertain. Trimming left V 0 bases short and J 6 bases short, with 11 bases between. Germline V gene lookup returns CDR1 MNHNY and CDR2 SVGAGI (reference sequence). The CDR3 sequence is 14 residues long.